Shown below are 31 T cell receptor beta chains from a single sample sequenced in a study of immune evolution from preneoplasia to lung adenocarcinoma. Here immunoSEQ multiplex PCR was the method, and the copy in TCRdb shows in-frame clones only, minus some. The data hold thousands of clones, with 80% observed a single time. The sample taken for sequencing was FFPE minimally invasive lung adenocarcinoma tissue. These receptors originate from a donor older than 65 with lung adenocarcinoma.

The chain carries TRBV5-1 and TRBJ2-7; D might be TRBD1 (6 bases). The V gene lost 4 bases and the J gene lost 6 bases, with 23 bases spanning the gap. CDR1 and CDR2 from the germline V gene are SGHRS and YFSETQ. The CDR3 extends over 16 amino acids. The CDR3 nucleotides read TGCGCCAGCAGCAAGGGACATTCCGGTTACTTGTCCGAGCAGTACTTC. It translates to CASSKGHSGYLSEQYF. The full variable domain, completed using reference TRBV5-1 and TRBJ2-7, is KAGVTQTPRYLIKTRGQQVTLSCSPISGHRSVSWYQQTPGQGLQFLFEYFSETQRNKGNFPGRFSGRQFSNSRSEMNVSTLELGDSALYLCASSKGHSGYLSEQYFGPGTRLTVT.

This rearrangement joins TRBV4-2 to TRBJ2-7; weak D call: TRBD1 (6 bases). The germline CDR1 and CDR2 sequences are LGHNA and YNFKEQ. Trimming removed 1 base from V and 6 bases from J, with 13 bases in between. There are 14 residues in the CDR3. This chain's CDR3 is CASSQGGAGAEQYF. DNA for the CDR3: TGTGCCAGCAGCCAAGGAGGGGCAGGGGCCGAGCAGTACTTC.

V is TRBV7-9 and J is TRBJ2-7; D possibly corresponds to TRBD1 (5 bases). Trimming removed 1 base from V and 5 bases from J, with 12 bases in between. The CDR3 length is 14 residues. Germline CDR1 is SEHNR and CDR2 is FQNEAQ (reference sequence). The DNA for the CDR3 is TGTGCCAGCAGCTTAGAGGCAGGGATCCACGAGCAGTACTTC. Translating it yields CASSLEAGIHEQYF.

This clone was found once. The chain recombines TRBV29-1 with TRBJ2-1; TRBD2 is a possible D gene (6 bases). Per germline, CDR1 SQVTM and CDR2 ANQGSEA. V gave up 4 bases and J gave up 2 bases, with 12 bases separating them. The CDR3 spans 14 residues. The CDR3 spells CSVASAFTYNEQFF. DNA for the CDR3: TGCAGCGTTGCTAGCGCCTTCACCTACAATGAGCAGTTCTTC.

The chain recombines TRBV10-2 with TRBJ1-1, with 9 bases fitting TRBD1. V lost 5 bases, J lost 0 bases, and 10 bases stayed unmatched. The CDR3 has 17 residues. Per germline, CDR1 WSHSY and CDR2 SAAADI. The CDR3 bases are TGCGCCAGCAGTAAGGACAGGGGTTTTGCCATGAACACTGAAGCTTTCTTT. Encoded protein: CASSKDRGFAMNTEAFF.

This rearrangement joins TRBV19 to TRBJ2-7; D perhaps matches TRBD2 (6 bases). CDR3 length equals 14 residues. V was pared by 3 bases and J by 3 bases, with 12 bases between. Germline lookup yields CDR1 LNHDA and CDR2 SQIVND (reference sequence). This CDR3 reads CASSIGGSGYEQYF. DNA for the CDR3: TGTGCCAGTAGTATTGGGGGGAGCGGCTACGAGCAGTACTTC. The full variable domain, with the rest looked up from reference TRBV19 and TRBJ2-7, is DGGITQSPKYLFRKEGQNVTLSCEQNLNHDAMYWYRQDPGQGLRLIYYSQIVNDFQKGDIAEGYSVSREKKESFPLTVTSAQKNPTAFYLCASSIGGSGYEQYFGPGTRLTVT.

This chain connects TRBV20-1 to TRBJ2-3; D is unclear. The CDR3 runs to 10 residues. Germline V gives CDR1 DFQATT, CDR2 SNEGSKA (reference sequence). The V and J ends lost 3 bases and 2 bases respectively, with 0 bases between them. The CDR3 coding sequence is TGCAGTGCTAGCACAGATACGCAGTATTTT. Its translation: CSASTDTQYF.

V usage is TRBV11-2 and J usage is TRBJ1-3; D is ambiguous. The CDR3 runs 17 residues. The V end lost 0 bases, the J end lost 0 bases, and 12 bases lay between the germline ends. Germline assignment: CDR1 SGHAT and CDR2 FQNNGV. The CDR3 sequence: CASSLDQWPNSGNTIYF. The CDR3 DNA reads TGTGCCAGCAGCTTAGATCAATGGCCCAACTCTGGAAACACCATATATTTT.

This clone is large in the sample. This chain joins TRBV4-1 and TRBJ1-1; 7 nucleotides match TRBD1. Germline CDR1 MGHRA, CDR2 YSYEKL. The CDR3 consists of 14 residues. Trimming removed 2 bases from V and 5 bases from J; junction bases left unmatched: 5. The CDR3 DNA reads TGCGCCAGCAGCCAACCGCAGGACAGGACTGAAGCTTTCTTT. Translating it yields CASSQPQDRTEAFF.

The chain recombines TRBV10-2 with TRBJ2-5, with TRBD2 identical over 11 bases. The end of the DNA aligns better with TRBJ2-7, so the J call may be wrong. CDR3 length: 15 amino acids. Germline V gives CDR1 WSHSY, CDR2 SAAADI. CDR3 protein: CASSETSGRGDEQYF. CDR3 bases: TGCGCCAGCAGTGAGACTAGCGGGAGAGGCGACGAGCAGTACTTC.

V gene TRBV4-1 combines with J gene TRBJ2-7; 13 bases fit TRBD2. J gave up 7 bases and V 0 bases, and 9 bases lay outside the gene matches. This CDR3 spans 17 amino acids. Germline V CDR1 and CDR2: MGHRA, YSYEKL. Written as DNA, the CDR3 is TGCGCCAGCAGCCAAGACTCGCTACTAGCGGGAGGGCGGGAGCAGTACTTC. Protein sequence: CASSQDSLLAGGREQYF.

The chain has TRBV11-2 and TRBJ2-3, with D tentatively TRBD1 or TRBD2 (5 bases each). The CDR3 runs to 17 residues. Germline CDR1 reads SGHAT; CDR2 reads FQNNGV. V lost 5 bases to trimming and J lost 6 bases, with 24 bases between them. CDR3 residues: CASSPRTGTNNGDTQYF. DNA of the CDR3: TGTGCCAGCAGCCCCCGGACCGGGACCAATAACGGCGATACGCAGTATTTT.

This chain uses TRBV7-3 with TRBJ2-1, with 10 bases lining up with TRBD2. Germline V lookup: CDR1 SGHTA, CDR2 FQGTGA. Trimming removed 4 bases from V and 5 bases from J; junction bases left unmatched: 2. The CDR3 covers 14 residues. The CDR3 loop is CASSSGLADNEQFF. The CDR3 DNA reads TGTGCCAGCAGCTCTGGACTAGCGGACAATGAGCAGTTCTTC.

This clone was seen just once. The chain uses TRBV19 and TRBJ1-2, with D tentatively TRBD1 (5 bases). Trimming took off 9 bases at V and 7 bases at J, with 21 bases between the two ends. This CDR3 is 14 amino acids long. The V gene's germline CDR1 is LNHDA and CDR2 SQIVND (reference sequence). CDR3 sequence reads: CASGTRGGDPGYTF. The CDR3 nucleotides are TGTGCCAGCGGTACACGTGGGGGGGATCCTGGCTACACCTTC.

The rearrangement links TRBV11-1 to TRBJ2-7; the D is unclear. V was pared by 5 bases and J by 7 bases, with 9 bases between. The V gene's germline CDR1 is SGHAT and CDR2 FQDESV (reference sequence). The CDR3 is 11 residues long. The CDR3 DNA is TGTGCCAGCAGCCACTCGGGTGAGCAGTACTTC. Translated, it gives CASSHSGEQYF.

J is TRBJ1-2 and V is TRBV6-1; TRBD1 aligns across 9 bases. Germline assignment: CDR1 MNHNS and CDR2 SASEGT. The CDR3 has 15 amino acids. The J segment lost 7 bases and the V segment lost 0 bases, leaving 6 bases of the junction unmatched. CDR3 bases: TGTGCCAGCAGTGAAGCGGGGACAGGGTCGAGTGGCTACACCTTC. It specifies CASSEAGTGSSGYTF.

The J gene is TRBJ1-1, the V gene TRBV7-9; no clear D gene. The CDR3 totals 14 residues. Trimming cost V 4 bases and J 2 bases, with 11 bases left between them. Germline V CDR1 and CDR2: SEHNR, FQNEAQ (reference sequence). The DNA for the CDR3 is TGTGCCAGCAGCTCAGGCCCGGGAAACACTGAAGCTTTCTTT. Protein: CASSSGPGNTEAFF.

The CDR3 nucleotides read TGTGCCAGCAGCTTAGACGTAACCAATGAGCAGTTCTTC. Encoded protein: CASSLDVTNEQFF. The chain joins TRBV7-3 to TRBJ2-1; D gene uncertain. The CDR3 loop spans 13 amino acids. Germline V gene data show CDR1 as SGHTA and CDR2 as FQGTGA. V was trimmed by 2 bases and J by 6 bases, leaving 8 bases between them.

The chain links TRBV2 to TRBJ2-7; no definite D call. CDR1 is SNHLY and CDR2 is FYNNEI in the germline V gene. V was trimmed by 0 bases and J by 5 bases, leaving 14 bases between them. The CDR3 has 15 residues. Here the CDR3 reads CASSEAPALIDEQYF. For the CDR3, the DNA is TGTGCCAGCAGTGAAGCCCCCGCCCTAATCGACGAGCAGTACTTC.

Only a few counts were recorded for this clone. This sequence joins TRBV5-1 and TRBJ1-1; 7 positions agree with TRBD1. The CDR3 has 16 amino acids. Germline V gives CDR1 SGHRS, CDR2 YFSETQ. The junction had 7 bases not matched to a gene; V was cut back by 2 bases and J by 0 bases. The CDR3 region is CASSFGQAMMNTEAFF. CDR3 DNA sequence: TGCGCCAGCAGCTTTGGACAGGCGATGATGAACACTGAAGCTTTCTTT. Looking up the rest from reference TRBV5-1 and TRBJ1-1 gives the full variable domain: KAGVTQTPRYLIKTRGQQVTLSCSPISGHRSVSWYQQTPGQGLQFLFEYFSETQRNKGNFPGRFSGRQFSNSRSEMNVSTLELGDSALYLCASSFGQAMMNTEAFFGQGTRLTVV.

In DNA, the CDR3 is TGTGCCAGCAGTCCAGGGGGTCGGACCACTGAAGCTTTCTTT. Residues: CASSPGGRTTEAFF. The V gene is TRBV6-6, the J gene TRBJ1-1, with 7 bases lining up with TRBD1. The J segment lost 4 bases and the V segment lost 5 bases, leaving 7 bases of the junction unmatched. Germline assignment: CDR1 MNHNY and CDR2 SVGAGI (reference sequence). CDR3 size: 14 residues.

This chain connects TRBV29-1 to TRBJ2-4; D not resolved. V dropped 7 bases and J dropped 2 bases, with 6 bases sitting between them. Germline CDR1 and CDR2: SQVTM and ANQGSEA. The CDR3 sequence is 11 residues long. The CDR3 DNA is TGCAGCGCGATGTCCAAAAACATTCAGTACTTC. Its protein is CSAMSKNIQYF.

This clone occurred once. This chain joins TRBV5-1 and TRBJ2-3; 7 bases line up with TRBD1. Germline V gene sequence: CDR1 SGHRS, CDR2 YFSETQ. V gave up 4 bases and J gave up 4 bases; unmatched junction bases: 15. CDR3 length: 17 amino acids. The CDR3 region is CASSLMTTGFGADTQYF. CDR3 nucleotide sequence: TGCGCCAGCAGCCTGATGACGACAGGGTTTGGCGCAGATACGCAGTATTTT.

In DNA form, the CDR3 reads TGCAGCGTTGATGACAGAACTAGCACAGATACGCAGTATTTT. This encodes CSVDDRTSTDTQYF. The chain couples TRBV29-1 to TRBJ2-3; possibly TRBD1 for D (5 bases). V lost 3 bases and J 0 bases, leaving 10 bases between the germline ends. The CDR3 contains 14 residues. Germline assignment: CDR1 SQVTM and CDR2 ANQGSEA.

This sequence joins TRBV29-1 and TRBJ2-3; 14 bases map to TRBD2. J was trimmed by 5 bases and V by 1 base; bases with no gene match: 5. This CDR3 region has 16 residues. The germline CDR1 and CDR2 sequences are SQVTM and ANQGSEA. The CDR3 nucleotides are TGCAGCGTTGAAGGGGGACTAGCGGGAGTGGTAGATACGCAGTATTTT. It yields the protein CSVEGGLAGVVDTQYF.

This clone has just one count. The chain has TRBV20-1 and TRBJ2-5; 7 bases align to TRBD1. The CDR3 loop spans 11 amino acids. Germline assignment: CDR1 DFQATT and CDR2 SNEGSKA (reference sequence). The ends lost 4 bases at V and 4 bases at J; junction bases unmatched: 0. CDR3 sequence: CSANRGETQYF. CDR3 nucleotide sequence: TGCAGTGCTAACAGGGGAGAGACCCAGTACTTC.

V and J are TRBV5-1 and TRBJ2-7; D unresolved. V was cut by 0 bases and J by 5 bases, with 15 bases left in between. The CDR3 extends over 15 amino acids. Per the germline V gene, CDR1 is SGHRS and CDR2 is YFSETQ. The CDR3 region has the DNA TGCGCCAGCAGCTTGGATCTGGGGTTGTCTCACGAGCAGTACTTC. Encoded protein: CASSLDLGLSHEQYF.

The rearrangement links TRBV5-1 to TRBJ1-2; D remains unclear. The CDR3 runs 14 residues. Germline CDR1 reads SGHRS; CDR2 reads YFSETQ. V was trimmed by 5 bases and J by 0 bases, leaving 11 bases between them. The CDR3 nucleotides are TGCGCCAGCAGGAGTGGCTCCGCTAACTATGGCTACACCTTC. Amino acids: CASRSGSANYGYTF.

CDR3 sequence reads: CASSFPPGQGVGNEQFF. CDR3 DNA sequence: TGTGCCAGCAGCTTTCCCCCGGGACAGGGAGTTGGGAATGAGCAGTTCTTC. The rearrangement uses TRBV11-2 and TRBJ2-1; 9 bases match TRBD1. The CDR3 contains 17 residues. With V trimmed by 3 bases and J by 7 bases, 13 bases remained unmatched. Looked up from germline, CDR1 is SGHAT and CDR2 is FQNNGV.

This rearrangement joins TRBV7-5 to TRBJ1-5. TRBV7-5 counts as a pseudogene. The CDR3 loop spans 15 amino acids. The CDR3 nucleotides read TGTGCCAGAAGCCCTTGGCATGGGAGCAATCAGCCCCAGCATTTT. Encoded protein: CARSPWHGSNQPQHF.

This chain links TRBV5-1 with TRBJ1-1; D uncertain. CDR3 length equals 13 residues. Germline V gene lookup returns CDR1 SGHRS and CDR2 YFSETQ. V dropped 0 bases and J dropped 6 bases, with 9 bases sitting between them. The CDR3, as DNA: TGCGCCAGCAGCTTGGCGGGGTCTCCTGAAGCTTTCTTT. Protein: CASSLAGSPEAFF.